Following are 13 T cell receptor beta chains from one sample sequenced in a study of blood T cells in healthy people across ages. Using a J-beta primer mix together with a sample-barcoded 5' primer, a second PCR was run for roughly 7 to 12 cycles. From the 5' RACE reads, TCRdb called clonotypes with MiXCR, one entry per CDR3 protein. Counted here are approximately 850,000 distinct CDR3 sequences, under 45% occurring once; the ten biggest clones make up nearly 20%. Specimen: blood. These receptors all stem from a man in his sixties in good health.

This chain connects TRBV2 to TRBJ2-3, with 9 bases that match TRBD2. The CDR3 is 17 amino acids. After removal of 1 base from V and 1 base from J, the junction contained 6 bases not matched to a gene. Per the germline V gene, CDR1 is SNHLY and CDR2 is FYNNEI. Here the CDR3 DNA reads TGTGCCAGCAGTGAAGTTGGTAGCGGGGGCGGCACAGATACGCAGTATTTT. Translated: CASSEVGSGGGTDTQYF.

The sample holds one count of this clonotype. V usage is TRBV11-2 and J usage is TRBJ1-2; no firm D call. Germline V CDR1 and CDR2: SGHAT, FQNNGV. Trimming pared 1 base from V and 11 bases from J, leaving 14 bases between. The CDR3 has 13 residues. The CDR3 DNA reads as TGTGCCAGCAGCTTAGTTGGTCCTTTCTCATACACCTTC. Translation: CASSLVGPFSYTF.

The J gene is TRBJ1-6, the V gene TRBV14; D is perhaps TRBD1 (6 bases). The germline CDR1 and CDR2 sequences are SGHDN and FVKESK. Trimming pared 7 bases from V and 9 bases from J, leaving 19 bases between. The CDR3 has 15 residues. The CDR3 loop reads CASTPSWGAGSPLHF. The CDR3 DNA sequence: TGTGCCAGCACCCCAAGTTGGGGGGCTGGTTCACCCCTCCACTTT.

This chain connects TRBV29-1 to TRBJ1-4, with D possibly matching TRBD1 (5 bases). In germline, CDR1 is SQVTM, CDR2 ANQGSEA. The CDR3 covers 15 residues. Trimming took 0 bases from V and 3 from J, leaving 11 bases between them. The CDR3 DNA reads TGCAGCGTTGAAGATCCAGGGAGGTCTAATGAAAAACTGTTTTTT. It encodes CSVEDPGRSNEKLFF.

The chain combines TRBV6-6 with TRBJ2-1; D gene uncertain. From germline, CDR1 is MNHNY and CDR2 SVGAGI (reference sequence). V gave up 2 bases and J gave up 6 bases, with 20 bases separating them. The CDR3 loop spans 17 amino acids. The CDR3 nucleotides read TGTGCCAGCAGTTACCCCTCAGTGGCAGGTCGGATCAATGAGCAGTTCTTC. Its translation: CASSYPSVAGRINEQFF.

The DNA of the CDR3 is TGTGCCAGCAGCTTAGCAAGGGGAAGGCACTACGAGCAGTTCTTC. Encoded protein: CASSLARGRHYEQFF. The J gene is TRBJ2-1, the V gene TRBV7-2; maybe TRBD1 (5 bases). V shed 0 bases and J shed 10 bases, with 16 bases lying between them. This CDR3 contains 15 residues. In germline, CDR1 is SGHTA, CDR2 FQGNSA.

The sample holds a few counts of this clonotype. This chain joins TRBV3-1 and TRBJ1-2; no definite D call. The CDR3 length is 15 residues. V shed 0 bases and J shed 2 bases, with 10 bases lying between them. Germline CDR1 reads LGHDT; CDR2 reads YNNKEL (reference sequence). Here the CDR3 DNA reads TGTGCCAGCAGCCAAGATCTTTTAGGGAACTATGGCTACACCTTC. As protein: CASSQDLLGNYGYTF. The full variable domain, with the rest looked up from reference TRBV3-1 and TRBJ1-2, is DTAVSQTPKYLVTQMGNDKSIKCEQNLGHDTMYWYKQDSKKFLKIMFSYNNKELIINETVPNRFSPKSPDKAHLNLHINSLELGDSAVYFCASSQDLLGNYGYTFGSGTRLTVV.

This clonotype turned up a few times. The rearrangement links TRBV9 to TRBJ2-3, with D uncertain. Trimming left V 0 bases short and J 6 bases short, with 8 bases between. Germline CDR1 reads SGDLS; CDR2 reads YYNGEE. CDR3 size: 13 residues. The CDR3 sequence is CASSVATKDTQYF. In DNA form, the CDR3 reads TGTGCCAGCAGCGTAGCTACTAAGGATACGCAGTATTTT. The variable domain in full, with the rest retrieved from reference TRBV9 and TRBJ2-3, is DSGVTQTPKHLITATGQRVTLRCSPRSGDLSVYWYQQSLDQGLQFLIQYYNGEERAKGNILERFSAQQFPDLHSELNLSSLELGDSALYFCASSVATKDTQYFGPGTRLTVL.

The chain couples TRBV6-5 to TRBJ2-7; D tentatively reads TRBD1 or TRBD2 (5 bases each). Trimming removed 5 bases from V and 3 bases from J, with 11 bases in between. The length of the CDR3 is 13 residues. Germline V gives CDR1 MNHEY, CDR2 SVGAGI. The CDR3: CASSHRDGYEQYF. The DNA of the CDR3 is TGTGCCAGCAGTCATAGGGACGGCTACGAGCAGTACTTC.

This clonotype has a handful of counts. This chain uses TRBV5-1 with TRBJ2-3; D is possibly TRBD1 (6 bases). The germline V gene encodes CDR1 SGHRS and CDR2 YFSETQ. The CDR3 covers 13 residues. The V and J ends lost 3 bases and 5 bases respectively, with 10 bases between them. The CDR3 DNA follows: TGCGCCAGCAGCTACCAGGGGCAAGATACGCAGTATTTT. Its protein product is CASSYQGQDTQYF.

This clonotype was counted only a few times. The CDR3 region has the DNA TGTGCCACCGGATCGGTCTACAATGAGCAGTTCTTC. Translating it yields CATGSVYNEQFF. The J gene is TRBJ2-1, the V gene TRBV27; D ambiguous. V lost 10 bases to trimming and J lost 3 bases, with 10 bases between them. The CDR3 runs to 12 residues. Germline V gives CDR1 MNHEY, CDR2 SMNVEV (reference sequence).

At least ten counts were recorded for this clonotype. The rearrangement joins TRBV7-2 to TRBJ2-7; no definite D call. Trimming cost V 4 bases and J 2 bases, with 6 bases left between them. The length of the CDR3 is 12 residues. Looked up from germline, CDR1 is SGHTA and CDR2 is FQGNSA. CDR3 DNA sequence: TGTGCCAGCAGCTACAAGCCCTACGAGCAGTACTTC. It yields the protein CASSYKPYEQYF.

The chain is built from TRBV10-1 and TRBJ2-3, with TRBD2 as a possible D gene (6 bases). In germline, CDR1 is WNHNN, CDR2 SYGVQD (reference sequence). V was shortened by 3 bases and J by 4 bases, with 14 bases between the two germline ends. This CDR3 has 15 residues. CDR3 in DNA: TGCGCCAGCAGTGAATCAACGGGGGATGCAGATACGCAGTATTTT. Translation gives CASSESTGDADTQYF.